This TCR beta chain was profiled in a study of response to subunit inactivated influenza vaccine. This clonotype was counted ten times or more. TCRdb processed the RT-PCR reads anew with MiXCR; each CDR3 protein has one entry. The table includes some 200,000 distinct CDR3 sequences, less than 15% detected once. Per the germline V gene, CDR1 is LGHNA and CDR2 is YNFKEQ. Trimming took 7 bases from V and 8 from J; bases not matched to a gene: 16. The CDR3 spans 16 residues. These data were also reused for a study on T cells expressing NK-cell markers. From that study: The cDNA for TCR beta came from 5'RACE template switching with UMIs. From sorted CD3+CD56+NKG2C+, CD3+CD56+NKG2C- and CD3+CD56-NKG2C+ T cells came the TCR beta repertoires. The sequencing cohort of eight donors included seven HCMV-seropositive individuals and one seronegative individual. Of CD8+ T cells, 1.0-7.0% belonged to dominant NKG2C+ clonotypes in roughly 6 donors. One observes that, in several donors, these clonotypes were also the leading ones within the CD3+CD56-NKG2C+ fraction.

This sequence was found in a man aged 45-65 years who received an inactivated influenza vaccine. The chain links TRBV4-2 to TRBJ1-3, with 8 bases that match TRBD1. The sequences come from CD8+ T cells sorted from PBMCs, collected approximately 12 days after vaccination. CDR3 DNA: TGTGCCAGCACCCCCGAAGGGATCGACAGGGGTCACACCATATATTTT. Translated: CASTPEGIDRGHTIYF.